The clone carrying this T cell receptor beta chain was detected only a few times. Its antigen is as yet unknown. Each CDR3 protein gets one entry after TCRdb re-called the reads with MiXCR. The sample includes roughly 500,000 distinct CDR3 sequences, roughly a third seen only once; the top ten take roughly a sixth. The sample is drawn from a study of T cell repertoires in cytomegalovirus infection. Overall study: Researchers turned to recently identified HLA-C-restricted CMV epitopes as well as well-studied HLA-B-restricted ones. Indications of both CMV infection and matching HLA type were provided by public TCR beta signatures.

Study-level points and caveats: HLA-C-restricted CMV clonotypes gave the most frequent clonotype in two of eight donors.

CDR1 and CDR2 from the germline V gene are KGHDR and SFDVKD. V lost 2 bases and J lost 7, with 8 bases in between. The CDR3 is 13 residues long. The chain joins TRBV24-1 to TRBJ2-1, with D perhaps matching TRBD2 (6 bases). This sequence originates from a human donor in good health (CMV status not recorded). Some clones in this sample may be carry-over from other donors' samples. The sample here was cultured PBMCs, taken from culture after CMV antigen stimulation. The DNA of the CDR3 is TGTGCCACCAGTGATTGGACTAAAAATGAGCAGTTCTTC. Translated, it gives CATSDWTKNEQFF.